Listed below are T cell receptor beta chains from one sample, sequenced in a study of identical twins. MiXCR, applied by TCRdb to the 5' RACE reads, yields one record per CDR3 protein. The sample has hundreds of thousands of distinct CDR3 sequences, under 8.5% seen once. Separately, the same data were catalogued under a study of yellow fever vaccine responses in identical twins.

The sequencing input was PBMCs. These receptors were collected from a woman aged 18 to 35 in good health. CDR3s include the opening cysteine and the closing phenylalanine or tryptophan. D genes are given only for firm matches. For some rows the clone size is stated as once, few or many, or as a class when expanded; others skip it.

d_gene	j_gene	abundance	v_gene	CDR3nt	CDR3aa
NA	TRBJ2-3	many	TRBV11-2	TGTGCCAGCAGCTTGGGAGGCCCCGGAAGGGCGCAGTATTTT	CASSLGGPGRAQYF
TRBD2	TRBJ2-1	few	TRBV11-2	TGTGCCAGCAGCTTAGTCTCCGGGGGGGCGGGTGGCAATGAGCAGTTCTTC	CASSLVSGGAGGNEQFF
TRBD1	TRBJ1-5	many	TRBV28	TGTGCCAGCAACAATCCGGGACAGTACAATCAGCCCCAGCATTTT	CASNNPGQYNQPQHF
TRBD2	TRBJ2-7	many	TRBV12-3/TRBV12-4	TGTGCCAGCAGTTACGCGGGAGGAACCTACGAGCAGTACTTC	CASSYAGGTYEQYF
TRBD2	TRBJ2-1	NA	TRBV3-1	TGTGCCAGCAGCCAAGGGACTAGCGGAATAACCTACAATGAGCAGTTCTTC	CASSQGTSGITYNEQFF
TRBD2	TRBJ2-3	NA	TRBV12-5	TGTGCTAGTGGTTTGAACGGACTAGCGGGGGACGATACGCAGTATTTT	CASGLNGLAGDDTQYF
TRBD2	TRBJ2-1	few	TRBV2	TGTGCCAGCAGTGATGGACTAGCGGGAGTCTATGAGCAGTTCTTC	CASSDGLAGVYEQFF
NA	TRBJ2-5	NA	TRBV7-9	TGTGCCAGCAGCTTAGCTCGGGTGCAAGAGACCCAGTACTTC	CASSLARVQETQYF
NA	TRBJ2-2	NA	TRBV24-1	TGTGCCACCAGTGGCCCAGGGGGGACCGGGGAGCTGTTTTTT	CATSGPGGTGELFF
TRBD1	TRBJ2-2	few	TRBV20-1	TGCAGTGCAATTAGAGACAGGGGGATCGCCGGGGAGCTGTTTTTT	CSAIRDRGIAGELFF
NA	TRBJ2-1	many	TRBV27	TGTGCCAGCAGTTACTTAGGGGTGACAGATTTCAATGAGCAGTTCTTC	CASSYLGVTDFNEQFF
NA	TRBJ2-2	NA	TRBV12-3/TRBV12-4	TGTGCCAGCAGCCTTCATGGGCTCGGCACCGGGGAGCTGTTTTTT	CASSLHGLGTGELFF
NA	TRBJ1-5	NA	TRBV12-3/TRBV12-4	TGTGCCAGCAGTTTAGAAGGGGAATACAATCAGCCCCAGCATTTT	CASSLEGEYNQPQHF
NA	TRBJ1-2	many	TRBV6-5	TGTGCCAGCAGTTACCTGGTTCAAGGTGGCTACACCTTC	CASSYLVQGGYTF
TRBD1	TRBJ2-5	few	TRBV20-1	TGCAGTGCTAGAGCCTACTTCGAGACAGGGCCAGCGGAGACCCAGTACTTC	CSARAYFETGPAETQYF
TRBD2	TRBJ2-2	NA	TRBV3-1	TGTGCCAGCAGCCAGAGACTAGCGGGAGTCGGCGGGGAGCTGTTTTTT	CASSQRLAGVGGELFF
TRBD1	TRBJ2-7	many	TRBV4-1	TGCGCCAGCAGCCAATTGGGACAGCTCGAGCAGTACTTC	CASSQLGQLEQYF
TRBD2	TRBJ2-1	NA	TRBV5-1	TGCGCCAGCAGCTTGTTAGCGGGGGGGCCAGCGGGCGCCAATGAGCAGTTCTTC	CASSLLAGGPAGANEQFF
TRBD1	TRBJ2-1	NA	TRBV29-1	TGCAGCGTCGTGACAGGGTCCCATGAGCAGTTCTTC	CSVVTGSHEQFF
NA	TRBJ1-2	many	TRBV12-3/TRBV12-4	TGTGCCAGCAGTTTTAGTGGGGATGGCTACACCTTC	CASSFSGDGYTF
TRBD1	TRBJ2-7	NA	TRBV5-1	TGCGCCAGCAGCCAGGCCCAGACAGGGGCAGGGGAGCAGTACTTC	CASSQAQTGAGEQYF
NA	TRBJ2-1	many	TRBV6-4	TGTGCCAGCAGTGAATCCAGCAATGAGCAGTTCTTC	CASSESSNEQFF
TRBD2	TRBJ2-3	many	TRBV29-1	TGCAGCGTTGAACTAGCGGGAGTAAATACGCAGTATTTT	CSVELAGVNTQYF